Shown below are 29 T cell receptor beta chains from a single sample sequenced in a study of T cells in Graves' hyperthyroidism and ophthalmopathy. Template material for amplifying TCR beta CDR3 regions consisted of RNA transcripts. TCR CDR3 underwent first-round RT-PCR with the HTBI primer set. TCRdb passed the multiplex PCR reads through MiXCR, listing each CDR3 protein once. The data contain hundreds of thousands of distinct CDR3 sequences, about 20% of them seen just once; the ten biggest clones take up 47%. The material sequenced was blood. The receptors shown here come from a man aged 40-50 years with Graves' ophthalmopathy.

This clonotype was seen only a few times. The CDR3 DNA sequence: TGTGCCAGCAGCCGACGGGGGGGGGCGCTGGGCACAGATACGCAGTATTTT. Protein product: CASSRRGGALGTDTQYF. The chain recombines TRBV9 with TRBJ2-3; 8 bases are a match to TRBD2. The CDR3 sequence is 17 residues long. Germline CDR1 and CDR2: SGDLS and YYNGEE. J was trimmed by 1 base and V by 4 bases; bases with no gene match: 11.

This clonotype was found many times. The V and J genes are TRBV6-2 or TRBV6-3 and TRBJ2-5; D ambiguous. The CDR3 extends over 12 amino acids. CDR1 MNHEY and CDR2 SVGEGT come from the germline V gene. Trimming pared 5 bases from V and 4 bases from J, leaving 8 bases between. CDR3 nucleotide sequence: TGTGCCAGCAGTCCCACTCGAGAGACCCAGTACTTC. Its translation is CASSPTRETQYF.

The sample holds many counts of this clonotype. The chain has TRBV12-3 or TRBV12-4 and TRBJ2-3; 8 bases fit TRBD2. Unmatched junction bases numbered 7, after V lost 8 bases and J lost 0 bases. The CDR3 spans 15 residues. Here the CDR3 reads CASREGGTSTDTQYF. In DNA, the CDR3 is TGTGCCAGCCGGGAGGGGGGCACTAGCACAGATACGCAGTATTTT.

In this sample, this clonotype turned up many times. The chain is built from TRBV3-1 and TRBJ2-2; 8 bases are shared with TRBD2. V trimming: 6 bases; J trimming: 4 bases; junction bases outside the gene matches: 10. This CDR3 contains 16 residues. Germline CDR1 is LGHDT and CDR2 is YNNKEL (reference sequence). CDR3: CASRHQLAESTGELFF. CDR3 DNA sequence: TGTGCCAGCAGGCACCAACTAGCGGAGAGCACCGGGGAGCTGTTTTTT.

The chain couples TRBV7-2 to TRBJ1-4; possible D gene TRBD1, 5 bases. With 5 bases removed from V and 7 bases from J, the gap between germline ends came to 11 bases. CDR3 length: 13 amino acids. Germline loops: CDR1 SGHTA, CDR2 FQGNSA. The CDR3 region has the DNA TGTGCCAGCAGCCCCCGGACAAGTGAAAAACTGTTTTTT. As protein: CASSPRTSEKLFF. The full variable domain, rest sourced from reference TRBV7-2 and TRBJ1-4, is GAGVSQSPSNKVTEKGKDVELRCDPISGHTALYWYRQSLGQGLEFLIYFQGNSAPDKSGLPSDRFSAERTGGSVSTLTIQRTQQEDSAVYLCASSPRTSEKLFFGSGTQLSVL.

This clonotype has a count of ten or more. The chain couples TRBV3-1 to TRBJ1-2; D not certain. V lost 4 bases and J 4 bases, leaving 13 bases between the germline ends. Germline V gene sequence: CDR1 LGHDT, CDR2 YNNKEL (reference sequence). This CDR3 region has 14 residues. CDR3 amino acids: CASSPQTLGYGYTF. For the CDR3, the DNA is TGTGCCAGCAGCCCCCAAACGCTCGGCTATGGCTACACCTTC. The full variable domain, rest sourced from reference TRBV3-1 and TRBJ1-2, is DTAVSQTPKYLVTQMGNDKSIKCEQNLGHDTMYWYKQDSKKFLKIMFSYNNKELIINETVPNRFSPKSPDKAHLNLHINSLELGDSAVYFCASSPQTLGYGYTFGSGTRLTVV.

CDR3 protein: CASSQAGQGLSQPQHF. The CDR3 bases are TGCGCCAGCAGCCAGGCGGGACAGGGGTTGAGTCAGCCCCAGCATTTT. The chain is built from TRBV4-1 and TRBJ1-5; TRBD1 aligns across 10 bases. With V trimmed by 3 bases and J by 6 bases, 8 bases remained unmatched. The germline V gene encodes CDR1 MGHRA and CDR2 YSYEKL. The CDR3 runs 16 residues.

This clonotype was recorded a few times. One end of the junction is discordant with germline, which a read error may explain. In DNA, the CDR3 is TGCGCCAGCAGTCCTCCACCGGGACAGGGCGGCCATGAGCAGTTCTTC. It specifies CASSPPPGQGGHEQFF. This sequence joins TRBV11-2 and TRBJ2-1; the match to TRBD1 covers 9 bases. Germline CDR1 reads SGHAT; CDR2 reads FQNNGV. The CDR3 is 16 residues long.

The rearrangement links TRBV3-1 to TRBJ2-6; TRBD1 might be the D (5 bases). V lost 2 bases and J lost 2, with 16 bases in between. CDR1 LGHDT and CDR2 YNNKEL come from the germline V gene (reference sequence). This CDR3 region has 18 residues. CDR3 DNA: TGTGCCAGCAGCCAATTAAGTTCAGGGTTCGCTGGGGCCAACGTCCTGACTTTC. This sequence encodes CASSQLSSGFAGANVLTF.

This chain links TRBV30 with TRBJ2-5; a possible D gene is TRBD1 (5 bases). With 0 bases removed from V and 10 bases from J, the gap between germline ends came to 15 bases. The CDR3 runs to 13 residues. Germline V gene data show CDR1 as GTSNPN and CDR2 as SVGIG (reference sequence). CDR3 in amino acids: CAWSVTRDLLQYF. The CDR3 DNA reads TGTGCCTGGAGTGTCACCAGGGATTTGCTCCAGTACTTC.

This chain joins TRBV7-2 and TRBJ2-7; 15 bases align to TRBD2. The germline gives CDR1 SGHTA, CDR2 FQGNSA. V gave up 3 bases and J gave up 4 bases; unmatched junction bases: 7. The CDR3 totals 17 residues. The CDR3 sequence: CASSFSGTSGGRYEQYF. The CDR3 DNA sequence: TGTGCCAGCAGCTTTTCCGGGACTAGCGGGGGGCGTTACGAGCAGTACTTC.

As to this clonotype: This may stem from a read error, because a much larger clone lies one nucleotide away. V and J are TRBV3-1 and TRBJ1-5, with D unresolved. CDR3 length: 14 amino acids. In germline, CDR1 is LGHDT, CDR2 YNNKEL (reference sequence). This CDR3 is CASSQDFSNQPRHF. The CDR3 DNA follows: TGTGCCAGCAGCCAGGACTTTAGCAATCAGCCCCGGCATTTT.

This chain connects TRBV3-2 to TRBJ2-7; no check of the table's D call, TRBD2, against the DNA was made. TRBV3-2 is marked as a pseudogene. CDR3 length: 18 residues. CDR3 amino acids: CASSPGLAGFTGSYEQYF. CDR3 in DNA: TGTGCCAGCAGCCCGGGACTAGCGGGATTCACGGGCTCCTACGAGCAGTACTTC.

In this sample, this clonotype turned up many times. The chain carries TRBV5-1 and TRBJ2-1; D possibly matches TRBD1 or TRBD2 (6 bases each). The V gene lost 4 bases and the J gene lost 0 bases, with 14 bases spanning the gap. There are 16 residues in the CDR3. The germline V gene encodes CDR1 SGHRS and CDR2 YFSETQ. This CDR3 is CASSGGTLGSYNEQFF. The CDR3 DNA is TGCGCCAGCAGCGGCGGGACACTTGGCTCCTACAATGAGCAGTTCTTC.

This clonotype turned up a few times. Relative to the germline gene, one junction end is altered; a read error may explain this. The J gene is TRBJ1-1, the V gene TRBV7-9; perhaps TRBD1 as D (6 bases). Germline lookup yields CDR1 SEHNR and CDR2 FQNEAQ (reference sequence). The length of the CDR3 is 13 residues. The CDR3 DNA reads TGTGCCGGCAGCTTGACAGGAAACACTGAAGCTTTCTTT. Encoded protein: CAGSLTGNTEAFF.

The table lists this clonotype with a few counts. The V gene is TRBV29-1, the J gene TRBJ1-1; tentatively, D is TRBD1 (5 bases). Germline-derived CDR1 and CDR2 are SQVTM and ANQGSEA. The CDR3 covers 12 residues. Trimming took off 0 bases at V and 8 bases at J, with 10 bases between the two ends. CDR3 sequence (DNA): TGCAGCGTTGAAGAGGGGGAGGGAGAAGCTTTCTTT. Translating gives CSVEEGEGEAFF.

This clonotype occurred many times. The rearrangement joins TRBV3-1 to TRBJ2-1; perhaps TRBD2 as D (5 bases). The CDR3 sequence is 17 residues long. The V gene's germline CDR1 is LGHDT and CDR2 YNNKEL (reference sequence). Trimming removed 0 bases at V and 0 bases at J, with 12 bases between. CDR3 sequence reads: CASSQDLTRDSYNEQFF. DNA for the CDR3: TGTGCCAGCAGCCAAGATCTCACTAGAGACTCCTACAATGAGCAGTTCTTC.

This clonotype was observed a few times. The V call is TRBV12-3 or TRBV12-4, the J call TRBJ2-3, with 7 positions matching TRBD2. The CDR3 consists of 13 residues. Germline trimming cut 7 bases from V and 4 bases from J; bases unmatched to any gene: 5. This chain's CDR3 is CASTWGGADTQYF. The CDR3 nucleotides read TGTGCCAGCACCTGGGGGGGGGCAGATACGCAGTATTTT.

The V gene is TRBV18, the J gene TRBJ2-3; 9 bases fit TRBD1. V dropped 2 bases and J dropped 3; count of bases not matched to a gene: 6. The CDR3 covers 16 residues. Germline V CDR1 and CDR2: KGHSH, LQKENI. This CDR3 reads CASSPMGTGKTDTQYF. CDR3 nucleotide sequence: TGTGCCAGCTCACCAATGGGGACAGGGAAAACAGATACGCAGTATTTT.

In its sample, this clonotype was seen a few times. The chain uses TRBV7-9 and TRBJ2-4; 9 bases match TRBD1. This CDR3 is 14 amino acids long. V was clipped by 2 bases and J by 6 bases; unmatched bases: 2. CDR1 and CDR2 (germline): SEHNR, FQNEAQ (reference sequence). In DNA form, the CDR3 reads TGTGCCAGCAGCTTACCGGGACAGGGAAACATTCAGTACTTC. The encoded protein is CASSLPGQGNIQYF.

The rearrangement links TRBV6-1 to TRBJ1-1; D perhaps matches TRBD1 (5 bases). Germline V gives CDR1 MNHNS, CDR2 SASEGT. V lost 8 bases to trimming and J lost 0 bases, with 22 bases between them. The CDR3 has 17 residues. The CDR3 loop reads CASWRSDRYQLNTEAFF. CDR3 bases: TGTGCCAGCTGGAGAAGCGACAGATATCAATTGAACACTGAAGCTTTCTTT.

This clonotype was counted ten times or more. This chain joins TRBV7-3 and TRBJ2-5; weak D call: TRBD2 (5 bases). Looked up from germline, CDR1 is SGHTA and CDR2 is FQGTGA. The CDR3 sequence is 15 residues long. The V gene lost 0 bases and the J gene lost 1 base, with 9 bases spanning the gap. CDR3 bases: TGTGCCAGCAGCTTAACAGGCCTAGCCCAAGAGACCCAGTACTTC. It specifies CASSLTGLAQETQYF.

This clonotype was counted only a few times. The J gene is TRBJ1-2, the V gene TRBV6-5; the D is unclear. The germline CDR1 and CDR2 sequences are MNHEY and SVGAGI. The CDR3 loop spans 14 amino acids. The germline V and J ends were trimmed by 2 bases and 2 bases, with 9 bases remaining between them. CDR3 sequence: CASSYGPFNYGYTF. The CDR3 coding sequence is TGTGCCAGCAGTTACGGCCCATTCAACTATGGCTACACCTTC.

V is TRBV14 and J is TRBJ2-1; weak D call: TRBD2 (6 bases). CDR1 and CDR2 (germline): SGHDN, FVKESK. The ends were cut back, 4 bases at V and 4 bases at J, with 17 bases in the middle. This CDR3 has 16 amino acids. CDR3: CASSPGWGLGYNEQFF. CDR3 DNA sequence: TGTGCCAGCAGCCCAGGTTGGGGACTTGGATACAATGAGCAGTTCTTC.

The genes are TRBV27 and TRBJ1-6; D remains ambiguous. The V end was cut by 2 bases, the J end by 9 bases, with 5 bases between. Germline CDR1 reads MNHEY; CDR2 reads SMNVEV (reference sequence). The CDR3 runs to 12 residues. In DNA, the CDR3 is TGTGCCAGCAGTTTAATCGGTTCACCCCTCCACTTT. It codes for CASSLIGSPLHF.

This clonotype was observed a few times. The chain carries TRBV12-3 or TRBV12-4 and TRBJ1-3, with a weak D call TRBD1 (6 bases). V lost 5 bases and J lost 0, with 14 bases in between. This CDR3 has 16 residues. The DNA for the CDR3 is TGTGCCAGCAGTCCCCCGGGACAACTCTCTGGAAACACCATATATTTT. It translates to CASSPPGQLSGNTIYF.

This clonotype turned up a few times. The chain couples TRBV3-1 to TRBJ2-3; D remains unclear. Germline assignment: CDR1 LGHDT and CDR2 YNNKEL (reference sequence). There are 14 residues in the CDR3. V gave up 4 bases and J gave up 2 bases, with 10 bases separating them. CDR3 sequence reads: CASSPRLPTDTQYF. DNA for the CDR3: TGTGCCAGCAGCCCCCGACTGCCCACAGATACGCAGTATTTT.

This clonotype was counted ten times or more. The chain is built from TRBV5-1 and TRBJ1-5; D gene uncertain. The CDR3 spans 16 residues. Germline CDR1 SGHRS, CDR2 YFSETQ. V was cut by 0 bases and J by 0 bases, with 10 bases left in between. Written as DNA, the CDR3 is TGCGCCAGCAGCTTGGTCCCTGGGGATAGCAATCAGCCCCAGCATTTT. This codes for CASSLVPGDSNQPQHF. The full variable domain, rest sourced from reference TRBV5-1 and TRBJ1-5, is KAGVTQTPRYLIKTRGQQVTLSCSPISGHRSVSWYQQTPGQGLQFLFEYFSETQRNKGNFPGRFSGRQFSNSRSEMNVSTLELGDSALYLCASSLVPGDSNQPQHFGDGTRLSIL.

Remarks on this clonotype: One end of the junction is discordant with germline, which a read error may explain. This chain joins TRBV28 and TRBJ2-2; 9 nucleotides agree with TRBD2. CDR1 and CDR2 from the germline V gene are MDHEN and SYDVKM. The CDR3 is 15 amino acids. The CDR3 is CASSIAGVAPGELLF. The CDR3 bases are TGTGCCAGCAGTATAGCGGGAGTGGCCCCCGGGGAGCTGCTTTTT.